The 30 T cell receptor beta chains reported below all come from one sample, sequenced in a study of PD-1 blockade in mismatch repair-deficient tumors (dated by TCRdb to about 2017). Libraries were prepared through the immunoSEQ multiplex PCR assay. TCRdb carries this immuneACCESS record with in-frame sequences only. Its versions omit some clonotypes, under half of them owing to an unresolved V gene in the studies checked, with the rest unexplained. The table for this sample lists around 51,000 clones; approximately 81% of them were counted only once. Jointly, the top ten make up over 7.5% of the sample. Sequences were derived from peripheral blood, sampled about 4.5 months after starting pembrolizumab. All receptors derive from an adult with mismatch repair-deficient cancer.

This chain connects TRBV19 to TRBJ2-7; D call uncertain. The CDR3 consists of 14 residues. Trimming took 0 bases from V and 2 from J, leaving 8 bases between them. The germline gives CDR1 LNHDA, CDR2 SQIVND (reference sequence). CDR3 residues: CASSIDWQAYEQYF. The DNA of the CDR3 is TGTGCCAGTAGTATAGATTGGCAGGCCTACGAGCAGTACTTC.

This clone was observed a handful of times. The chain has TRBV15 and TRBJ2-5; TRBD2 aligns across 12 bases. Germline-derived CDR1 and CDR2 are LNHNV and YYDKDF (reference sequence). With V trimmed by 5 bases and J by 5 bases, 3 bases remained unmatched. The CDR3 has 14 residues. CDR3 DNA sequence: TGTGCCACCAGCGTCACTAGCGGGAGGGAGACCCAGTACTTC. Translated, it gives CATSVTSGRETQYF.

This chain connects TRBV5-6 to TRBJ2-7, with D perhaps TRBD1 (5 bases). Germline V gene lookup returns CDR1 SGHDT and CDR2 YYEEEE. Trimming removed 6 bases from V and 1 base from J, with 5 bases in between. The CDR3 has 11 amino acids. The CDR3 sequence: CASKGSYEQYF. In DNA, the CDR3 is TGTGCCAGCAAGGGGTCCTACGAGCAGTACTTC. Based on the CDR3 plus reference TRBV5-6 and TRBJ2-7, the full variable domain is DAGVTQSPTHLIKTRGQQVTLRCSPKSGHDTVSWYQQALGQGPQFIFQYYEEEERQRGNFPDRFSGHQFPNYSSELNVNALLLGDSALYLCASKGSYEQYFGPGTRLTVT.

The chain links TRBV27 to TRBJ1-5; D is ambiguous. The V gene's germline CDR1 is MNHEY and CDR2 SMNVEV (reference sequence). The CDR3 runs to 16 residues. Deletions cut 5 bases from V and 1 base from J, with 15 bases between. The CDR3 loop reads CASSPLAGGSNQPQHF. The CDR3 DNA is TGTGCCAGCAGTCCCTTGGCGGGCGGAAGCAATCAGCCCCAGCATTTT.

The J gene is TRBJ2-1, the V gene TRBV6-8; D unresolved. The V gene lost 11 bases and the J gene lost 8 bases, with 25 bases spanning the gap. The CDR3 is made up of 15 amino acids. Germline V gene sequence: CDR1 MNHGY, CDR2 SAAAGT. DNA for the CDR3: TGTGCCCTACGTTGCGGATTAATAGAGGCTCATGAGCAGTTCTTC. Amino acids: CALRCGLIEAHEQFF.

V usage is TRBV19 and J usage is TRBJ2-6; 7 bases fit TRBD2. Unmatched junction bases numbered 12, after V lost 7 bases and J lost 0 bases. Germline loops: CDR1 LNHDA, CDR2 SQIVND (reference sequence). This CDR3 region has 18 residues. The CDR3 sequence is CASNPTSATRSGANVLTF. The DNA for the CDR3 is TGTGCCAGTAATCCTACTAGCGCAACCCGCTCTGGGGCCAACGTCCTGACTTTC.

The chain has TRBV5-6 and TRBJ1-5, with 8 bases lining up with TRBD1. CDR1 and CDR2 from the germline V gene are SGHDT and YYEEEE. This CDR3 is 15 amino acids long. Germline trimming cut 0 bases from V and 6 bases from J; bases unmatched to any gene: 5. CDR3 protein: CASSLGTGSVQPQHF. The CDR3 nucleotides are TGTGCCAGCAGCTTGGGGACAGGGAGCGTTCAGCCCCAGCATTTT.

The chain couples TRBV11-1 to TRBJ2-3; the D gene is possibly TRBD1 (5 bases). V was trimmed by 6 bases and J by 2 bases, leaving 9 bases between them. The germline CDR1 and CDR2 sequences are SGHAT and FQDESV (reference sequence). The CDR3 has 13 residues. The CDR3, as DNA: TGTGCCAGCAGAGGGGCAGCCACAGATACGCAGTATTTT. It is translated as CASRGAATDTQYF.

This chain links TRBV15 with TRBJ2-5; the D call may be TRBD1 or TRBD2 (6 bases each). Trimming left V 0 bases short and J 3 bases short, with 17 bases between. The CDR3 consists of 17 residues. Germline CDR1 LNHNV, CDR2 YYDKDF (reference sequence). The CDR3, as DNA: TGTGCCACCAGCAGAGATGGCGCCAGGGGCGGGGAAGAGACCCAGTACTTC. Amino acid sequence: CATSRDGARGGEETQYF. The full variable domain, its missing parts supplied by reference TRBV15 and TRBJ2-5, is DAMVIQNPRYQVTQFGKPVTLSCSQTLNHNVMYWYQQKSSQAPKLLFHYYDKDFNNEADTPDNFQSRRPNTSFCFLDIRSPGLGDTAMYLCATSRDGARGGEETQYFGPGTRLLVL.

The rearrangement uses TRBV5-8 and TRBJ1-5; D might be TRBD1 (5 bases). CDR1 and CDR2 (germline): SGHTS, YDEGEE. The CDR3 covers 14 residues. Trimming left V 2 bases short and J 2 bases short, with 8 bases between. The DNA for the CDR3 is TGTGCCAGCAGCTTTCGGGACGGCAATCAGCCCCAGCATTTT. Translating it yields CASSFRDGNQPQHF.

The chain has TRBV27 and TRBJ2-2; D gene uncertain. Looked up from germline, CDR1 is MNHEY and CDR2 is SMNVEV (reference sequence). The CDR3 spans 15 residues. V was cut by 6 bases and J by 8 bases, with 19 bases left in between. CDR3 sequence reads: CASRPILSARGELFF. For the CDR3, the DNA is TGTGCCAGCAGACCCATCTTGAGCGCGAGGGGGGAGCTGTTTTTT.

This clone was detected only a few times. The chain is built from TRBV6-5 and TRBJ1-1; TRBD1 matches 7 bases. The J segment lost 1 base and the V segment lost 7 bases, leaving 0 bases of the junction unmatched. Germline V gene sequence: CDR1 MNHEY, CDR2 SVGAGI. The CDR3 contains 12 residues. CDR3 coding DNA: TGTGCCAGCAACAGGGGGAACACTGAAGCTTTCTTT. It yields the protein CASNRGNTEAFF.

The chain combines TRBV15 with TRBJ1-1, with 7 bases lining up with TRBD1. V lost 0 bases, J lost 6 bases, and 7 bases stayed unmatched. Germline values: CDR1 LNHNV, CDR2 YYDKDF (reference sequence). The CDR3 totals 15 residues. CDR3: CATSRDRQGLAEAFF. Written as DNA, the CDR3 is TGTGCCACCAGCAGAGATCGACAGGGACTGGCTGAAGCTTTCTTT.

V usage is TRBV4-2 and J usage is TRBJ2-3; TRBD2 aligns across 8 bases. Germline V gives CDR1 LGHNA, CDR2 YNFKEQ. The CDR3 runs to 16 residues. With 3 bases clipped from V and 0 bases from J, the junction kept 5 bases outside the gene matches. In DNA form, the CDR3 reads TGTGCCAGCAGCCAGGCTAGCGGGCCGAGCACAGATACGCAGTATTTT. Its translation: CASSQASGPSTDTQYF.

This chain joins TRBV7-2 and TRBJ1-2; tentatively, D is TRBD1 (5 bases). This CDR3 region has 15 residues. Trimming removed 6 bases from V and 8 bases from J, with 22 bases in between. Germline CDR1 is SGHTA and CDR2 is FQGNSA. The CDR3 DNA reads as TGTGCCAGCAGACCTAGTTGGGGCAGGGAACCCGGCTACACCTTC. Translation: CASRPSWGREPGYTF.

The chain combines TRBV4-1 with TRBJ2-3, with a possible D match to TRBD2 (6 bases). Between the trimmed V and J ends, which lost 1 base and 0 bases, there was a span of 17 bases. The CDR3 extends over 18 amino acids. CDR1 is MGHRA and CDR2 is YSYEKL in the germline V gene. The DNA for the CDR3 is TGCGCCAGCAGCCAAGTGGGGGGTGCGGGGACGAGCACAGATACGCAGTATTTT. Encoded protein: CASSQVGGAGTSTDTQYF.

The CDR3 DNA sequence: TGTGCCAGCAGCTTGGGCCCGACCTACGAGCAGTACTTC. Its protein product is CASSLGPTYEQYF. The chain has TRBV5-6 and TRBJ2-7; D is unclear. Deletions cut 0 bases from V and 2 bases from J, with 6 bases between. This CDR3 has 13 residues. Germline lookup yields CDR1 SGHDT and CDR2 YYEEEE.

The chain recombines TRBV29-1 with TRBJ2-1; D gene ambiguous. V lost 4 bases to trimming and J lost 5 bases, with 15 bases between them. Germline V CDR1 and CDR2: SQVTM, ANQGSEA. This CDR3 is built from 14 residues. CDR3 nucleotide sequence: TGCAGCGTTGGACCCTCCGGCAGCCACAATGAGCAGTTCTTC. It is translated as CSVGPSGSHNEQFF.

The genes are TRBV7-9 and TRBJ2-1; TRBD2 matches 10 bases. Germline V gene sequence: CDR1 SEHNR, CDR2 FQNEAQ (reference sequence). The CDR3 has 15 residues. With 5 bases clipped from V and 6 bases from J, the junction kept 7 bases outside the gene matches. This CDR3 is CASSLWTSGGNEQFF. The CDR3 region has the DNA TGTGCCAGCAGCCTGTGGACTAGCGGTGGCAATGAGCAGTTCTTC.

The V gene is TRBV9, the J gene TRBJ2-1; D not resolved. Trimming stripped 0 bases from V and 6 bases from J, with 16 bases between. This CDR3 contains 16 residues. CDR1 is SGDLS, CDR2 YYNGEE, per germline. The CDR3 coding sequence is TGTGCCAGCAGCGTAGGAACCCTACGGGCTGGCAATGAGCAGTTCTTC. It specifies CASSVGTLRAGNEQFF. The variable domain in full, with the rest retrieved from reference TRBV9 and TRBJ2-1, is DSGVTQTPKHLITATGQRVTLRCSPRSGDLSVYWYQQSLDQGLQFLIQYYNGEERAKGNILERFSAQQFPDLHSELNLSSLELGDSALYFCASSVGTLRAGNEQFFGPGTRLTVL.

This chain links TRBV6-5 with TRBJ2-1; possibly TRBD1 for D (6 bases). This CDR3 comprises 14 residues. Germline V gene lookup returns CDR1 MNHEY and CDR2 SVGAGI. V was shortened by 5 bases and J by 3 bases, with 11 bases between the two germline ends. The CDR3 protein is CASSASTGYNEQFF. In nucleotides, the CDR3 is TGTGCCAGCAGTGCCTCGACAGGCTACAATGAGCAGTTCTTC.

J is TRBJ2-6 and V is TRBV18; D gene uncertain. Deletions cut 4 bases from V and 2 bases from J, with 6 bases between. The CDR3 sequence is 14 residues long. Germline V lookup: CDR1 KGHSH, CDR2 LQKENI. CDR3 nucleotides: TGTGCCAGCTCACTAACGACTGGGGCCAACGTCCTGACTTTC. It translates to CASSLTTGANVLTF.

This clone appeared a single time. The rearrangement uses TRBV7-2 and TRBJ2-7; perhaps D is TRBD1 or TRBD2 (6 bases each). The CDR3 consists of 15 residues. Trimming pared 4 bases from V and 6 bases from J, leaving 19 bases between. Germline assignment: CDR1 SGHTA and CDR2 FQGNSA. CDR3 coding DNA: TGTGCCAGCAGCTCTCGGGGTAGGGGGGTCGGCGAGCAGTACTTC. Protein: CASSSRGRGVGEQYF.

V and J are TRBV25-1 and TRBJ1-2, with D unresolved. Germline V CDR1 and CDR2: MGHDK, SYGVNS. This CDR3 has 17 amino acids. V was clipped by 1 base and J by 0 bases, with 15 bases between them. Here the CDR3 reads CASSESGSRIANYGYTF. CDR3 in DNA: TGTGCCAGCAGTGAATCGGGTTCCAGGATAGCTAACTATGGCTACACCTTC.

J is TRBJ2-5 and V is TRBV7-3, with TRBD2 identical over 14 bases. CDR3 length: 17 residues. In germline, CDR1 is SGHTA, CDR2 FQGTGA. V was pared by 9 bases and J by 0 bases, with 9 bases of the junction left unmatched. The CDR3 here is CASGTSGSIGYQETQYF. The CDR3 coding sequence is TGTGCCAGTGGGACTAGCGGGAGTATCGGGTACCAAGAGACCCAGTACTTC.

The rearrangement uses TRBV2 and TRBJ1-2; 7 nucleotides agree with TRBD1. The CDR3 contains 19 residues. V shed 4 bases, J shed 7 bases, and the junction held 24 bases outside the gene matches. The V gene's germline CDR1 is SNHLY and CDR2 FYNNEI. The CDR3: CASSVSPGQVPFNPAGYTF. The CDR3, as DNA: TGTGCCAGCAGTGTGTCTCCAGGACAGGTGCCCTTCAATCCTGCTGGCTACACCTTC.

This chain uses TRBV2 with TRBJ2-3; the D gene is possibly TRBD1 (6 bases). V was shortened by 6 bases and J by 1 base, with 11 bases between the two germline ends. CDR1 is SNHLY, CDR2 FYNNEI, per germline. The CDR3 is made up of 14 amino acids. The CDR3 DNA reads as TGTGCCAGCAGCTTACAGGGTGGCACAGATACGCAGTATTTT. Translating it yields CASSLQGGTDTQYF. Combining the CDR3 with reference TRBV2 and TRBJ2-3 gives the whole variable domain EPEVTQTPSHQVTQMGQEVILRCVPISNHLYFYWYRQILGQKVEFLVSFYNNEISEKSEIFDDQFSVERPDGSNFTLKIRSTKLEDSAMYFCASSLQGGTDTQYFGPGTRLTVL.

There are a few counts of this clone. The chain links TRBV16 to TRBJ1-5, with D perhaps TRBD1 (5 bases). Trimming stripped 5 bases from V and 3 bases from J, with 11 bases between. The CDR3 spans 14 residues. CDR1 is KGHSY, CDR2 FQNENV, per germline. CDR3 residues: CASSAGHLNQPQHF. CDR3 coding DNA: TGTGCCAGCAGCGCAGGACACCTCAATCAGCCCCAGCATTTT.

This CDR3 reads CATSGTFYNEQFF. In DNA, the CDR3 is TGTGCCACCTCCGGGACTTTCTACAATGAGCAGTTCTTC. The rearrangement joins TRBV19 to TRBJ2-1, with a tentative D call TRBD2 (6 bases). Per germline, CDR1 LNHDA and CDR2 SQIVND (reference sequence). The CDR3 totals 13 residues. V was cut by 10 bases and J by 3 bases, with 13 bases left in between.

In nucleotides, the CDR3 is TGTGCCAGCAGCCAAGATCCCGGGAGCGATGAGCAGTTCTTC. It is translated as CASSQDPGSDEQFF. The chain has TRBV4-2 and TRBJ2-1; TRBD2 might be the D (6 bases). Per germline, CDR1 LGHNA and CDR2 YNFKEQ. The CDR3 extends over 14 amino acids. V shed 0 bases and J shed 8 bases, with 11 bases lying between them.